This TCR beta chain was captured by sequencing in a study of T cell changes during pregnancy in multiple sclerosis. Germline V CDR1 and CDR2: SNHLY, FYNNEI. The CDR3 consists of 13 residues. Trimming removed 4 bases from V and 7 bases from J; junction bases left unmatched: 4. Clones were sequenced by immunoSEQ multiplex PCR, and TCRdb holds only the in-frame ones, with some missing. The profile shows 45,000 to 55,000 clones, around 93% of them singletons. This clonotype was obtained from a female donor in good health, enrolled as a control in a pregnancy study. The chain couples TRBV2 to TRBJ1-5, with 7 bases matching TRBD1. The specimen comprised CD4+ T cells from peripheral blood mononuclear cells, sampled after pregnancy. Here the CDR3 reads CASSADREQPQHF. CDR3 bases: TGTGCCAGCAGTGCCGACAGGGAGCAGCCCCAGCATTTT.